The 27 T cell receptor beta chains below were found in one sample sequenced in a study of breast tumors, draining lymph nodes, adjacent tissues. TCRdb redid the calling of the multiplex PCR reads with MiXCR, one entry per CDR3 protein. Altogether about 200,000 distinct CDR3 sequences are present, 30% to 35% being singletons, with the ten largest covering about 3.9%. Axillary draining lymph nodes of breast cancer patients supplied the node samples. What was sequenced was axillary lymph node tissue. Receptors originate from a female donor with breast cancer. Some clones in this sample may be carry-over from other donors' samples.

This clonotype was found many times. This sequence joins TRBV11-2 and TRBJ2-5; D remains unclear. Trimming cost V 5 bases and J 1 base, with 14 bases left between them. Germline V gene sequence: CDR1 SGHAT, CDR2 FQNNGV. The CDR3 length is 15 residues. This chain's CDR3 is CASSLGSFSQETQYF. CDR3 bases: TGTGCCAGCAGCCTGGGGTCATTCAGCCAAGAGACCCAGTACTTC.

This chain connects TRBV11-2 to TRBJ2-7; possible D gene TRBD1, 5 bases. The CDR3 loop spans 13 amino acids. With 4 bases removed from V and 6 bases from J, the gap between germline ends came to 13 bases. Per germline, CDR1 SGHAT and CDR2 FQNNGV. DNA for the CDR3: TGTGCCAGCAGCTACAGGAGCCCCTCCGAGCAGTACTTC. This encodes CASSYRSPSEQYF.

The rearrangement links TRBV7-6 to TRBJ2-5; 9 bases match TRBD2. The CDR3 is 15 amino acids. CDR1 is SGHVS and CDR2 is FNYEAQ in the germline V gene. V gave up 5 bases and J gave up 5 bases; unmatched junction bases: 9. The CDR3 here is CASSQRTAGGETQYF. The CDR3 bases are TGTGCCAGCAGCCAACGGACCGCGGGGGGGGAGACCCAGTACTTC. Based on the CDR3 plus reference TRBV7-6 and TRBJ2-5, the full variable domain is GAGVSQSPRYKVTKRGQDVALRCDPISGHVSLYWYRQALGQGPEFLTYFNYEAQQDKSGLPNDRFSAERPEGSISTLTIQRTEQRDSAMYRCASSQRTAGGETQYFGPGTRLLVL.

This clonotype came up a few times. This may arise from a read error, as a much more abundant clone is one base away. The chain links TRBV6-4 to TRBJ2-2, with a weak D call TRBD1 (7 bases). CDR3 length: 15 residues. V was cut by 10 bases and J by 1 base, with 16 bases left in between. The germline V gene has CDR1 MRHNA and CDR2 SNTAGT. The CDR3 DNA sequence: TGTGCCAAGAGCCAGGGGGGAAAGAACACCGGGGAGCTGTTTTTT. It is translated as CAKSQGGKNTGELFF.

This rearrangement joins TRBV7-9 to TRBJ1-2, with D unclear. Trimming pared 1 base from V and 4 bases from J, leaving 10 bases between. The length of the CDR3 is 14 residues. The germline V gene has CDR1 SEHNR and CDR2 FQNEAQ (reference sequence). CDR3 residues: CASSLVGGTYGYTF. As DNA, the CDR3 is TGTGCCAGCAGCTTAGTGGGCGGCACCTATGGCTACACCTTC.

This clonotype was counted ten times or more. The chain links TRBV20-1 to TRBJ2-1; perhaps D is TRBD1 or TRBD2 (5 bases each). Between the trimmed V and J ends, which lost 1 base and 6 bases, there was a span of 7 bases. Germline V gives CDR1 DFQATT, CDR2 SNEGSKA (reference sequence). The CDR3 loop spans 12 amino acids. In DNA form, the CDR3 reads TGCAGTGCTAGAGTCGGGGCCAATGAGCAGTTCTTC. Amino acids: CSARVGANEQFF.

This clonotype was recorded at least ten times. The chain uses TRBV6-1 and TRBJ1-6; D not certain. The CDR3 is made up of 11 amino acids. The ends were cut back, 6 bases at V and 5 bases at J, with 2 bases in the middle. The germline V gene has CDR1 MNHNS and CDR2 SASEGT. The CDR3 bases are TGTGCCAGCAGGGATAATTCACCCCTCCACTTT. It is translated as CASRDNSPLHF.

Ten or more counts support this clonotype. The CDR3 reads CSARARLAVNQATQYF. DNA for the CDR3: TGCAGTGCTAGAGCGCGACTAGCTGTCAACCAGGCTACGCAGTATTTT. The genes are TRBV20-1 and TRBJ2-3; 7 bases align to TRBD2. This CDR3 has 16 amino acids. Germline V CDR1 and CDR2: DFQATT, SNEGSKA (reference sequence). V was pared by 1 base and J by 8 bases, with 15 bases of the junction left unmatched.

This clonotype has only a few counts. The chain recombines TRBV6-5 with TRBJ2-3, with a possible D match to TRBD1 (6 bases). CDR1 and CDR2 from the germline V gene are MNHEY and SVGAGI. CDR3 length: 16 amino acids. Trimming removed 6 bases at V and 1 base at J, with 17 bases between. CDR3 DNA: TGTGCCAGCAGCGTTAGTAGGGGGTGGGGCACAGATACGCAGTATTTT. Translating it yields CASSVSRGWGTDTQYF.

This clonotype was observed a handful of times. This chain connects TRBV29-1 to TRBJ1-1; D is undetermined. CDR1 is SQVTM, CDR2 ANQGSEA, per germline. Trimming shortened V by 4 bases and J by 1 base, and 10 bases separated the two germline ends. The CDR3 is 13 amino acids. The CDR3 protein is CSVATTQNTEAFF. The CDR3 DNA reads TGCAGCGTTGCGACGACACAGAACACTGAAGCTTTCTTT.

This clonotype was picked up many times. V usage is TRBV4-1 and J usage is TRBJ1-4; 9 nucleotides match TRBD1. The germline V gene has CDR1 MGHRA and CDR2 YSYEKL. The CDR3 runs 15 residues. V was pared by 3 bases and J by 8 bases, with 7 bases of the junction left unmatched. The CDR3 reads CASSQTGTGREKLFF. The CDR3 bases are TGCGCCAGCAGCCAGACCGGGACAGGGAGGGAAAAACTGTTTTTT.

This clonotype was seen at least ten times. V and J are TRBV4-1 and TRBJ2-5, with D possibly being TRBD1 (6 bases). The CDR3 sequence is 15 residues long. Trimming pared 0 bases from V and 5 bases from J, leaving 13 bases between. CDR1 and CDR2 (germline): MGHRA, YSYEKL. This chain's CDR3 is CASSQDSAGVETQYF. For the CDR3, the DNA is TGCGCCAGCAGCCAAGATTCAGCAGGGGTGGAGACCCAGTACTTC.

This clonotype appeared a few times. Given a much more abundant clone one base away, this may be a read error. V usage is TRBV6-4 and J usage is TRBJ2-1; D is ambiguous. The germline CDR1 and CDR2 sequences are MRHNA and SNTAGT. Trimming stripped 8 bases from V and 4 bases from J, with 12 bases between. The CDR3 covers 13 residues. The CDR3: CASSPSEYNEQFF. CDR3 DNA sequence: TGTGCCAGCTCCCCCTCGGAATACAATGAGCAGTTCTTC.

There are many counts of this clonotype. The J gene is TRBJ2-7, the V gene TRBV7-9; 9 bases match TRBD2. This CDR3 spans 15 amino acids. The germline CDR1 and CDR2 sequences are SEHNR and FQNEAQ (reference sequence). With 5 bases clipped from V and 2 bases from J, the junction kept 7 bases outside the gene matches. The CDR3 sequence: CASSNPRTSAYEQYF. The CDR3 nucleotides are TGTGCCAGCAGCAATCCCCGGACTAGCGCCTACGAGCAGTACTTC.

The gene calls are TRBV29-1 and TRBJ2-3, with 12 positions matching TRBD2. The V gene's germline CDR1 is SQVTM and CDR2 ANQGSEA. The ends lost 6 bases at V and 2 bases at J; junction bases unmatched: 9. The CDR3 loop spans 16 amino acids. CDR3 DNA sequence: TGCAGCGTAGATGGACTAGCGGGGCAATACACAGATACGCAGTATTTT. Its translation is CSVDGLAGQYTDTQYF.

This clonotype was seen ten or more times. V is TRBV5-1 and J is TRBJ1-6, with TRBD1 matching 8 bases. V was clipped by 0 bases and J by 9 bases; unmatched bases: 8. Germline CDR1 and CDR2: SGHRS and YFSETQ. The CDR3 is 16 amino acids. CDR3 DNA: TGCGCCAGCAGCTTGGAAGCGGGGACAGGTGGTTCACCCCTCCACTTT. The encoded protein is CASSLEAGTGGSPLHF.

J is TRBJ1-2 and V is TRBV12-3 or TRBV12-4; no definite D call. V lost 5 bases to trimming and J lost 1 base, with 11 bases between them. CDR3 length: 14 amino acids. The CDR3 loop reads CASSHPGLNYGYTF. CDR3 nucleotides: TGTGCCAGCAGTCACCCGGGCCTTAACTATGGCTACACCTTC.

The rearrangement joins TRBV27 to TRBJ2-3; D possibly corresponds to TRBD2 (8 bases). With 4 bases removed from V and 2 bases from J, the gap between germline ends came to 19 bases. Germline-derived CDR1 and CDR2 are MNHEY and SMNVEV (reference sequence). The CDR3 length is 17 residues. The CDR3 nucleotides read TGTGCCAGCAGTTCCCCCGGGACAGCGGGGGACACAGATACGCAGTATTTT. Amino acids: CASSSPGTAGDTDTQYF.

The chain has TRBV24-1 and TRBJ1-5, with 7 bases lining up with TRBD1. The CDR3 extends over 17 amino acids. CDR1 is KGHDR and CDR2 is SFDVKD in the germline V gene. Trimming at V came to 2 bases and at J to 4 bases, leaving 10 bases not matched to a gene. Here the CDR3 reads CATSDSKTGNINQPQHF. The CDR3 region has the DNA TGTGCCACCAGTGATTCCAAGACAGGGAATATTAATCAGCCCCAGCATTTT.

CDR3 bases: TGCGCCAGCAGCTTGGGAGGGACCTATTCGTATGGCTACACCTTC. Translation gives CASSLGGTYSYGYTF. The J gene is TRBJ1-2, the V gene TRBV5-1; maybe TRBD1 (5 bases). In germline, CDR1 is SGHRS, CDR2 YFSETQ. The V gene lost 0 bases and the J gene lost 5 bases, with 14 bases spanning the gap. The CDR3 runs 15 residues.

The chain is built from TRBV11-2 and TRBJ2-2, with D possibly being TRBD2 (5 bases). This CDR3 comprises 14 residues. Trimming took 5 bases from V and 8 from J, leaving 15 bases between them. Per the germline V gene, CDR1 is SGHAT and CDR2 is FQNNGV. The CDR3 sequence: CASSPTDLSGELFF. DNA for the CDR3: TGTGCCAGCAGCCCGACGGACTTATCGGGGGAGCTGTTTTTT.

This chain joins TRBV19 and TRBJ1-2; D ambiguous. V lost 8 bases and J 5 bases, leaving 6 bases between the germline ends. The CDR3 consists of 10 residues. Germline CDR1 reads LNHDA; CDR2 reads SQIVND (reference sequence). Here the CDR3 reads CASYHYGYTF. The CDR3 nucleotides read TGTGCCAGTTACCATTATGGCTACACCTTC.

This clonotype appeared many times. This chain's CDR3 is CSARDGYNEQFF. In DNA form, the CDR3 reads TGCAGCGCCAGGGACGGGTACAATGAGCAGTTCTTC. V is TRBV29-1 and J is TRBJ2-1; D may match TRBD1 or TRBD2 (5 bases each). Trimming cost V 7 bases and J 4 bases, with 11 bases left between them. CDR3 length: 12 residues. CDR1 is SQVTM and CDR2 is ANQGSEA in the germline V gene.

Concerning this clonotype itself: This may be a read error, as it is one base from a much larger clone. The chain couples TRBV27 to TRBJ2-6, with D possibly TRBD1 on 5 matching bases. In germline, CDR1 is MNHEY, CDR2 SMNVEV (reference sequence). This CDR3 spans 16 amino acids. CDR3 amino acids: CASSFFGVSGANALTF. CDR3 DNA sequence: TGTGCCAGCAGTTTCTTTGGAGTTTCTGGGGCCAACGCCCTGACTTTC.

This clonotype occurred a few times. The chain employs TRBV18 and TRBJ2-2, with D possibly matching TRBD1 (5 bases). The germline V and J ends were trimmed by 5 bases and 1 base, with 8 bases remaining between them. The CDR3 length is 14 residues. CDR1 and CDR2 from the germline V gene are KGHSH and LQKENI. The CDR3 nucleotides read TGTGCCAGCTCAACCGGACAGAACACCGGGGAGCTGTTTTTT. It specifies CASSTGQNTGELFF.

In its sample, this clonotype was seen a few times. The rearrangement uses TRBV2 and TRBJ2-3; 7 nucleotides line up with TRBD1. CDR3 size: 19 residues. V was pared by 5 bases and J by 1 base, with 18 bases of the junction left unmatched. Germline V gives CDR1 SNHLY, CDR2 FYNNEI. The CDR3 is CASSLPAGGSSGGTDTQYF. Written as DNA, the CDR3 is TGTGCCAGCAGTTTACCGGCAGGGGGATCGAGCGGAGGCACAGATACGCAGTATTTT.

This clonotype was counted ten times or more. The chain uses TRBV20-1 and TRBJ2-6, with 10 positions matching TRBD2. The CDR3 has 19 amino acids. Germline loops: CDR1 DFQATT, CDR2 SNEGSKA (reference sequence). V was pared by 1 base and J by 4 bases, with 13 bases of the junction left unmatched. Here the CDR3 reads CSARGLAGEGGPGANVLTF. The CDR3 nucleotides read TGCAGTGCTAGAGGGCTAGCGGGAGAAGGCGGGCCCGGGGCCAACGTCCTGACTTTC.